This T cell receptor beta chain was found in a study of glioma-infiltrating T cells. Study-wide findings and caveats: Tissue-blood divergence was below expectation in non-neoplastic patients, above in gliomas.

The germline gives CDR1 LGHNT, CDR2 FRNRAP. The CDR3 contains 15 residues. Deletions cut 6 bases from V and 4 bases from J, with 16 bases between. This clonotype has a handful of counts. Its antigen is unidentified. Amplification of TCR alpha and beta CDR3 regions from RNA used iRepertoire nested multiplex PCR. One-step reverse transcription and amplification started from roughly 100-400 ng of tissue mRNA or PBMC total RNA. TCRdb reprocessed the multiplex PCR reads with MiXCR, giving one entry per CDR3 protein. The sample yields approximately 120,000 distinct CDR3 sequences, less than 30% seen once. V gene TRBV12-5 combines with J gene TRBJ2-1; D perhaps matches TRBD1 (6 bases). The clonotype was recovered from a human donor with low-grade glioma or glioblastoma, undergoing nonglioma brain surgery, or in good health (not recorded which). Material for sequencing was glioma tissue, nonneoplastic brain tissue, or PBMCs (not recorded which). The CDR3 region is CASGRELDRYNEQFF. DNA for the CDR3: TGTGCTAGTGGCAGGGAATTGGACAGATACAATGAGCAGTTCTTC.